The rows below give T cell receptor beta chains drawn from one sample of a study of regulatory T cells in long-lasting Graves disease. TCRdb recomputed calls from the multiplex PCR reads with MiXCR, one row per CDR3 protein. The data show over 500,000 distinct CDR3 sequences, about 16% seen once. The same data also contributed to another study, on T cells in Graves' hyperthyroidism and ophthalmopathy.

The sequencing here drew on peripheral blood mononuclear cells (PBMCs), taken at new diagnosis, from a patient treated with antithyroid drugs. The receptor source for this set is a man younger than 30 with Graves disease. Both conserved end residues are part of each CDR3. D genes are given only for firm matches. Clone size is given for some rows only: seen once, a few or many times, or a class if the clone is expanded.

NA | TRBJ2-3 | TRBV6-2/TRBV6-3 | NA | TGTGCCAGCAGAGGGGGGGCTTCGCAGTATTTT | CASRGGASQYF
NA | TRBJ1-1 | TRBV29-1 | many | TGCAGCGTAAATCCAGGGTGGGGGATGAACACTGAAGCTTTCTTT | CSVNPGWGMNTEAFF
NA | TRBJ2-1 | TRBV5-8 | NA | TGTGCCAGCAGCTTTACTTACTCGGGGCTCGGGAAAAAGGACTACAATGAGCAGTTCTTC | CASSFTYSGLGKKDYNEQFF
NA | TRBJ2-1 | TRBV3-1 | many | TGTGCCAGCAGCCCCGGGGGACTGCGAACGTTCTTC | CASSPGGLRTFF
NA | TRBJ2-6 | TRBV20-1 | many | TGCAGTGCTAGAGCCGCGAGGGGCGGTGGGGCCAACGTCCTGACTTTC | CSARAARGGGANVLTF
NA | TRBJ2-7 | TRBV27 | once | TGTGCCAGCAGCCCTATATTATACGAGCAGTACTTC | CASSPILYEQYF
NA | TRBJ1-1 | TRBV14 | few | TGTGCCAGCAGCCCTACTCTCGGAGCTTTCTTT | CASSPTLGAFF
TRBD1 | TRBJ1-1 | TRBV7-9 | few | TGTGCCAGCAGCTTACGGCCAGGGGGCGCTGAAGCTTTCTTT | CASSLRPGGAEAFF
NA | TRBJ2-3 | TRBV20-1 | many | TGCAGTGCTTCCGATACTCCTAGCACAGATACGCAGTATTTT | CSASDTPSTDTQYF
NA | TRBJ1-2 | TRBV9 | few | TGTGCCAGCAGCGCAACGACAGGCGGAGGCTACACCTTC | CASSATTGGGYTF
NA | TRBJ1-1 | TRBV29-1 | many | TGCAGCGGACGGTTGAACACTGAAGCTTTCTTT | CSGRLNTEAFF
NA | TRBJ2-3 | TRBV7-9 | few | TGTGCCAGCAGCCGCATTACAGATACGCAGTATTTT | CASSRITDTQYF
TRBD2 | TRBJ2-7 | TRBV11-2 | many | TGTGCCAGCATCCTCGGACTAGCGGGGCCCTACGAGCAGTACTTC | CASILGLAGPYEQYF
NA | TRBJ1-1 | TRBV6-1 | many | TGTGCCAGCAGATGGGGGCTGGACACTGAAGCTTTCTTT | CASRWGLDTEAFF
NA | TRBJ1-2 | TRBV3-1 | few | TGTGCCAGCAGCCAAGATCAGGCGGCGGGTGGCTACACCTTC | CASSQDQAAGGYTF
NA | TRBJ1-2 | TRBV2 | NA | TGTGCCAGCAGTGATCACTCACCCGGCTACACCTTC | CASSDHSPGYTF
TRBD2 | TRBJ2-1 | TRBV30 | few | TGTGCCTGGAGTGTGGCTAGCGGGAGCTATGAGCAGTTCTTC | CAWSVASGSYEQFF
NA | TRBJ1-5 | TRBV4-1 | NA | TGCGCCAGCAGCCAAGTAGGCGAGAATCAGCCCCAGCATTTT | CASSQVGENQPQHF
NA | TRBJ2-7 | TRBV27 | many | TGTGCCAGCAGTTCAACGCTCTGGTTTGGAGGAGGTGGGCTCGCCTACGAGCAGTACTTC | CASSSTLWFGGGGLAYEQYF
TRBD1 | TRBJ1-1 | TRBV13 | many | TGTGCCAGCAGCTGGAGACAGGGGGACACTGAAGCTTTCTTT | CASSWRQGDTEAFF
TRBD2 | TRBJ2-3 | TRBV5-1 | many | TGCGCCAGCAGCCCTAGCGGCGTAAAGGCAGATACGCAGTATTTT | CASSPSGVKADTQYF
NA | TRBJ2-2 | TRBV2 | many | TGTGCCAGCAGTGGAAGTGGGAACACCGGGGAGCTGTTTTTT | CASSGSGNTGELFF
TRBD2 | TRBJ2-7 | TRBV29-1 | many | TGCAGCGTTGAAGGGCTAGCGGGAGACGAGCAGTACTTC | CSVEGLAGDEQYF
TRBD1 | TRBJ2-7 | TRBV20-1 | NA | TGCAGTGCCAGGACAGGGAACTCCTACGAGCAGTACTTC | CSARTGNSYEQYF
NA | TRBJ2-3 | TRBV6-2/TRBV6-3 | NA | TGTGCCAGCAATAAGAACGACAGGGCGGGAACAGATACGCAGTATTTT | CASNKNDRAGTDTQYF
TRBD2 | TRBJ2-7 | TRBV2 | many | TGTGCCAGCAGCACCCCAGGACTAGCGGGAGGACGCGAGCAGTACTTC | CASSTPGLAGGREQYF
TRBD1 | TRBJ1-1 | TRBV2 | many | TGTGCCAGCAGTATAGACAGGGGTTCAAGATCCTTTGCTGAAGCTTTCTTT | CASSIDRGSRSFAEAFF
NA | TRBJ1-3 | TRBV12-3/TRBV12-4 | many | TGTGCCAGCAGTCCGTTTATCTCGGGAAGTGGAAACACCATATATTTT | CASSPFISGSGNTIYF
TRBD1 | TRBJ2-2 | TRBV6-2/TRBV6-3 | few | TGTGCCAGCATTCGACCGGGACAGCCAGGCACCGGGGAGCTGTTTTTT | CASIRPGQPGTGELFF
TRBD1 | TRBJ1-2 | TRBV12-3/TRBV12-4 | NA | TGTGCCAGCACCTACCGGGACAGGCCTCCCGCGGGCTACGCCTTC | CASTYRDRPPAGYAF
NA | TRBJ2-1 | TRBV3-1 | many | TGTGCCAGCAGCCATTCGGGGGCCCCTCGGTACAATGAGCAGTTCTTC | CASSHSGAPRYNEQFF
TRBD2 | TRBJ2-7 | TRBV28 | many | TGTGCCAGCAGCTATCCAACTAGCGGGAGGTTTACAGTCCACGAGCAGTACTTC | CASSYPTSGRFTVHEQYF
NA | TRBJ1-1 | TRBV29-1 | few | TGCAGCGTTGAACAAGGGCAGATGAACACTGAAGCTTTCTTT | CSVEQGQMNTEAFF
NA | TRBJ1-2 | TRBV28 | few | TGTGCCAGCATTCAGGGGTCGCTAGGCTACACCTTC | CASIQGSLGYTF
TRBD1 | TRBJ1-1 | TRBV27 | NA | TGTGCCAGCAGCGGGACAGGGAGTATGAACACTGAAGCTTTCTTT | CASSGTGSMNTEAFF
NA | TRBJ2-4 | TRBV10-3 | NA | TGTGCCATCAGTGAGTGGGGGGGCCGCAAAAACATTCAGTACTTC | CAISEWGGRKNIQYF
TRBD1 | TRBJ2-1 | TRBV4-1 | few | TGCGCCAGCAGCCACCCGGGACAGCGCAAGAATGAGCAGTTCTTC | CASSHPGQRKNEQFF
NA | TRBJ1-3 | TRBV9 | few | TGTGCCAGCAGCGTAGAGCCCCGTGCAGGGAGTGACACCATATATTTT | CASSVEPRAGSDTIYF
TRBD2 | TRBJ2-1 | TRBV2 | many | TGTGCCAGCAGGAAACTAGCGGGAGGGCTCAACGAGCAGTTCTTC | CASRKLAGGLNEQFF
TRBD1 | TRBJ2-1 | TRBV9 | NA | TGTGCCAGCAGCGCCAGGACAGGGGGCTACAATGAGCAGTTCTTC | CASSARTGGYNEQFF
NA | TRBJ2-6 | TRBV11-2 | few | TGTGCCAGCAGGGGTGGGGGAGTGAGGGCCAACGTCCTGACTTTC | CASRGGGVRANVLTF
NA | TRBJ1-1 | TRBV2 | NA | TGTGCCAGCAGACAGGAGGGAGAAGCTTTCTTT | CASRQEGEAFF
TRBD1 | TRBJ1-5 | TRBV20-1 | NA | TGCAGTGCTCAGGGGGGGAATCAGCCCCAGCATTTT | CSAQGGNQPQHF